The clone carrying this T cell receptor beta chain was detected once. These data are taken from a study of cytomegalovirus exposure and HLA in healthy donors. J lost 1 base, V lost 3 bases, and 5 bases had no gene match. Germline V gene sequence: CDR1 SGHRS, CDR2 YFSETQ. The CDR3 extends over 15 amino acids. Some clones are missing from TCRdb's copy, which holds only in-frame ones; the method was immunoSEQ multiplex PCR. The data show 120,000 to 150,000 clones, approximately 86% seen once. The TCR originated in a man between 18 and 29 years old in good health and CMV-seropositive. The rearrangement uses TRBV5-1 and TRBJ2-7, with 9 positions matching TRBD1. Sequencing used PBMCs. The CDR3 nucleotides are TGCGCCAGCAGCTGGGGGACAGGGTCATCCTACGAGCAGTACTTC. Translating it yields CASSWGTGSSYEQYF. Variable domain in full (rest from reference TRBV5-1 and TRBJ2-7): KAGVTQTPRYLIKTRGQQVTLSCSPISGHRSVSWYQQTPGQGLQFLFEYFSETQRNKGNFPGRFSGRQFSNSRSEMNVSTLELGDSALYLCASSWGTGSSYEQYFGPGTRLTVT.